This T cell receptor (beta chain) was identified during a study of blood T cell repertoires in COVID-19. This CDR3 is built from 17 residues. The germline gives CDR1 SGHRS, CDR2 YFSETQ. V gave up 2 bases and J gave up 0 bases; unmatched junction bases: 4. Original methodology: For nucleated cells, counts were estimated from reference gene primer amplification. Generated by immunoSEQ multiplex PCR, the TCRdb table keeps only in-frame clones and is missing some. D and trimming come from the DNA, and the V and J calls and clone size come from that table. The data contain 30,000 to 50,000 clones, roughly 77% of them singletons. The table lists this clone with a count of one.

The chain recombines TRBV5-1 with TRBJ2-6; 8 nucleotides line up with TRBD1. The sequence was collected from an elderly man with active or convalescent COVID-19. Source material: peripheral blood. The CDR3 DNA sequence: TGCGCCAGCAGCTTTAGAGGACAGGGCTCTGGGGCCAACGTCCTGACTTTC. Translated: CASSFRGQGSGANVLTF. Based on the CDR3 plus reference TRBV5-1 and TRBJ2-6, the full variable domain is KAGVTQTPRYLIKTRGQQVTLSCSPISGHRSVSWYQQTPGQGLQFLFEYFSETQRNKGNFPGRFSGRQFSNSRSEMNVSTLELGDSALYLCASSFRGQGSGANVLTFGAGSRLTVL.